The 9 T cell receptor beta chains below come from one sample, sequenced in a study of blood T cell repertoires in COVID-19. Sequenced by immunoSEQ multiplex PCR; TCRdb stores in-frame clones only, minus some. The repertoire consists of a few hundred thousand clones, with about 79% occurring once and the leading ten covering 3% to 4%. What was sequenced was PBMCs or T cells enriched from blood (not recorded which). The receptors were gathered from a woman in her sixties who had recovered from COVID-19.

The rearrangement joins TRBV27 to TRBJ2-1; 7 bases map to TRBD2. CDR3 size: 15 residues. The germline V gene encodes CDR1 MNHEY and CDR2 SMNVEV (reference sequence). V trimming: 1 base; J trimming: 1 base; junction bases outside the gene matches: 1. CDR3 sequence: CASSLWGGSYNEQFF. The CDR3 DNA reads TGTGCCAGCAGTTTATGGGGGGGGTCCTACAATGAGCAGTTCTTC.

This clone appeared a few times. For the CDR3, the DNA is TGTGCCAGCAGCTTAGATAGCGCGGGATCGAACACCGGGGAGCTGTTTTTT. It specifies CASSLDSAGSNTGELFF. The V and J genes are TRBV11-2 and TRBJ2-2; D may be TRBD2 (6 bases). Trimming shortened V by 0 bases and J by 0 bases, and 11 bases separated the two germline ends. CDR3 length equals 17 residues. Germline loops: CDR1 SGHAT, CDR2 FQNNGV.

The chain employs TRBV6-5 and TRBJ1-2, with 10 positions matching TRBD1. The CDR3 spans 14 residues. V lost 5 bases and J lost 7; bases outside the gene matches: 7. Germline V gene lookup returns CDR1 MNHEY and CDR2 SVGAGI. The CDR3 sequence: CASSHRDRGSGYTF. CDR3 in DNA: TGTGCCAGCAGTCACCGGGACAGGGGATCTGGCTACACCTTC.

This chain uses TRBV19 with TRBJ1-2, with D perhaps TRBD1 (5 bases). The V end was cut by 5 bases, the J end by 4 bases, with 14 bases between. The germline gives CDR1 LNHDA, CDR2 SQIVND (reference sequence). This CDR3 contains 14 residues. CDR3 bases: TGTGCCAGTAGTCCCCAGGGACTTCTCTATGGCTACACCTTC. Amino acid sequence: CASSPQGLLYGYTF.

The CDR3 DNA is TGTGCCAGCGGGGGGGGAATCAATCAGCCCCAGCATTTT. It codes for CASGGGINQPQHF. The gene calls are TRBV19 and TRBJ1-5, with D possibly matching TRBD1 (5 bases). V was pared by 9 bases and J by 3 bases, with 12 bases between. From germline, CDR1 is LNHDA and CDR2 SQIVND (reference sequence). This CDR3 is 13 amino acids long.

The CDR3 region is CASSKTGTQETQYF. CDR3 nucleotide sequence: TGTGCCAGCAGCAAGACAGGAACTCAAGAGACCCAGTACTTC. V gene TRBV5-4 combines with J gene TRBJ2-5, with D possibly being TRBD1 (6 bases). The CDR3 covers 14 residues. Trimming took 4 bases from V and 2 from J, leaving 12 bases between them. Germline V gene sequence: CDR1 SGHNT, CDR2 YYREEE (reference sequence).

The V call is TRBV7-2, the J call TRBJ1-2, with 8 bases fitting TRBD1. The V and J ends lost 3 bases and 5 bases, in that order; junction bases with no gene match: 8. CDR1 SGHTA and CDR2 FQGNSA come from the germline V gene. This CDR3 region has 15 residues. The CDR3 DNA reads TGTGCCAGCAGCTTTTCCCAGGGGGCGGCATATGGCTACACCTTC. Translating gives CASSFSQGAAYGYTF.

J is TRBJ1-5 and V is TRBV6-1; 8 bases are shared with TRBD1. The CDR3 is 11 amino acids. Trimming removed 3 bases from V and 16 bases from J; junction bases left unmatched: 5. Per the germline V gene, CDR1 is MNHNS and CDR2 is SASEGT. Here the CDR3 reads CASSDRDRCHF. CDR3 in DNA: TGTGCCAGCAGTGACCGGGACAGGTGTCATTTT.

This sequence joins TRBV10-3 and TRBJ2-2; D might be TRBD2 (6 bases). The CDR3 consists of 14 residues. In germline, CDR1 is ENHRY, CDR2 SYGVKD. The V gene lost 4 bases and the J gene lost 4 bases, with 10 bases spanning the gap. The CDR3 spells CAISVVGSTGELFF. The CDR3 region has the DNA TGTGCCATCAGTGTAGTCGGGAGCACCGGGGAGCTGTTTTTT.